The subject of this entry is one T cell receptor (beta chain). Its antigen remains unknown. All trial patients relapsed after autologous stem cell transplantation. The data derive from a study of PD-1 blockade in classical Hodgkin lymphoma. Background on the study: Nivolumab 3 mg/kg was given intravenously every 2 weeks. The study, taken as a whole, reports: Whereas CD4+ TCR diversity had risen significantly by C4D1, CD8+ TCR diversity had not.

Produced via immunoSEQ multiplex PCR; TCRdb's table is partial and in-frame only. The table records about 28,000 clones, approximately 87% of them present only once. The CDR3 loop spans 13 amino acids. Germline CDR1 reads SNHLY; CDR2 reads FYNNEI. Between the trimmed V and J ends, which lost 9 bases and 6 bases, there was a span of 14 bases. The material sequenced was peripheral blood mononuclear cells (PBMCs), taken before the second cycle of nivolumab. This TCR came from a human donor with classical Hodgkin lymphoma. The chain joins TRBV2 to TRBJ1-4, with D possibly matching TRBD1 (6 bases). Written as DNA, the CDR3 is TGTGCCAGTGCTTTGGGGGGCCATGAAAAACTGTTTTTT. Protein product: CASALGGHEKLFF. Together with reference TRBV2 and TRBJ1-4, the CDR3 gives the full variable domain: EPEVTQTPSHQVTQMGQEVILRCVPISNHLYFYWYRQILGQKVEFLVSFYNNEISEKSEIFDDQFSVERPDGSNFTLKIRSTKLEDSAMYFCASALGGHEKLFFGSGTQLSVL.